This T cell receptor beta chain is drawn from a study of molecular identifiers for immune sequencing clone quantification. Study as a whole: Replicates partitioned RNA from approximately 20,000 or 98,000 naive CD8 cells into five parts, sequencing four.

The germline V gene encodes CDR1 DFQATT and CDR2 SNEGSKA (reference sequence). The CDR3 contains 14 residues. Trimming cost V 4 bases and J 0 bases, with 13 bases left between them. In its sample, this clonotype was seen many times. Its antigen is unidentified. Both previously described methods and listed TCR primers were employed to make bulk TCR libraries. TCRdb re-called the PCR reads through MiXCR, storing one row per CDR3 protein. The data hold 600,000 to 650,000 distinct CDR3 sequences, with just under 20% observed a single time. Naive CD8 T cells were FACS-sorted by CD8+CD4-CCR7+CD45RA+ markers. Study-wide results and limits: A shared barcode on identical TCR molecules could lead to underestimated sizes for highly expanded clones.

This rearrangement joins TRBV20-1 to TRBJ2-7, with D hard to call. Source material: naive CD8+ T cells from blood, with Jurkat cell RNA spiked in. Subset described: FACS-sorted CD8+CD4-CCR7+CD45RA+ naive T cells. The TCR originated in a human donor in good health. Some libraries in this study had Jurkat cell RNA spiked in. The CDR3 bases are TGCAGTGCTAAAGTCAGGTTTAGCTCCTACGAGCAGTACTTC. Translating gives CSAKVRFSSYEQYF.